Following are 7 T cell receptor beta chains from one sample sequenced in a study of Ad26.COV2.S vaccination and SARS-CoV-2 variants. The treatment denotes: roughly 19 received Ad26.COV2.S at low or high dose, single or two shots; a few received placebo; per-sample allocation not given. Samples analyzed were those drawn on day 63 after the first vaccine or placebo injection. Some clones are missing from TCRdb's copy, which holds only in-frame ones; the method was immunoSEQ multiplex PCR. The data show roughly 250,000 clones, with approximately 88% seen just once and under 3% held by the top ten. The material was peripheral blood, obtained in a trial of Ad26.COV2.S vaccine versus placebo. The receptors come from a person aged 18-65 years who received the Ad26.COV2.S COVID-19 vaccine or a placebo.

The chain is built from TRBV6-5 and TRBJ2-4; 8 bases fit TRBD1. Germline V gene data show CDR1 as MNHEY and CDR2 as SVGAGI. The CDR3 consists of 14 residues. Germline trimming cut 2 bases from V and 7 bases from J; bases unmatched to any gene: 4. CDR3 coding DNA: TGTGCCAGCAGTTACATGCAGGGGGCGAACATTCAGTACTTC. This codes for CASSYMQGANIQYF.

This rearrangement joins TRBV6-5 to TRBJ2-1; 9 bases fit TRBD2. Trimming cost V 0 bases and J 7 bases; bases outside gene matches: 7. In germline, CDR1 is MNHEY, CDR2 SVGAGI. This CDR3 comprises 16 residues. CDR3 DNA: TGTGCCAGCAGTTACTCGCCTAGCGGGGTCTGGAATGAGCAGTTCTTC. The encoded protein is CASSYSPSGVWNEQFF.

The chain has TRBV6-1 and TRBJ1-5; D is uncertain. Germline CDR1 MNHNS, CDR2 SASEGT. CDR3 length: 16 amino acids. Between the trimmed V and J ends, which lost 2 bases and 2 bases, there was a span of 13 bases. CDR3 region: CASSEMGVWGNQPQHF. CDR3 DNA: TGTGCCAGCAGTGAAATGGGCGTATGGGGCAATCAGCCCCAGCATTTT.

The rearrangement joins TRBV6-1 to TRBJ2-1; 10 bases align to TRBD2. Trimming at V came to 2 bases and at J to 0 bases, leaving 4 bases not matched to a gene. CDR1 is MNHNS and CDR2 is SASEGT in the germline V gene. The length of the CDR3 is 17 residues. CDR3 loop: CASSESSSGSSYNEQFF. CDR3 nucleotide sequence: TGTGCCAGCAGTGAATCCTCTAGCGGGAGCTCCTACAATGAGCAGTTCTTC.

The V and J genes are TRBV24-1 and TRBJ2-1, with D possibly TRBD2 on 5 matching bases. The CDR3 covers 14 residues. Deletions cut 10 bases from V and 0 bases from J, with 12 bases between. Germline V gene sequence: CDR1 KGHDR, CDR2 SFDVKD. DNA of the CDR3: TGTGCCACGCAAGCGGACGCCTCCTACAATGAGCAGTTCTTC. Translated, it gives CATQADASYNEQFF.

The chain couples TRBV5-1 to TRBJ1-1, with 8 bases lining up with TRBD1. The germline V gene encodes CDR1 SGHRS and CDR2 YFSETQ. This CDR3 is built from 15 residues. V shed 3 bases, J shed 9 bases, and the junction held 13 bases outside the gene matches. The DNA for the CDR3 is TGCGCCAGCAGCTCAACAACCGGACAGGGTAGGAAAGCTTTCTTT. It codes for CASSSTTGQGRKAFF.

V gene TRBV10-3 combines with J gene TRBJ2-2, with TRBD2 as a possible D gene (5 bases). This CDR3 has 14 residues. V lost 8 bases to trimming and J lost 5 bases, with 15 bases between them. Germline V gives CDR1 ENHRY, CDR2 SYGVKD. The CDR3 DNA sequence: TGTGCCATCTTAAGGGTAGGGAGTACCGGGGAGCTGTTTTTT. It codes for CAILRVGSTGELFF.